The rows below give T cell receptor beta chains drawn from one sample of a study of blood T cell repertoires in COVID-19. This table comes from immunoSEQ multiplex PCR, and its TCRdb copy is limited to in-frame clones, with some not included. The sample holds 220,000 or so clones, 89% seen once. Sequencing was done on a sample of peripheral blood. Every receptor here comes from a man aged 55 to 70 who had recovered from COVID-19. Both conserved end residues are part of each CDR3. D genes are given only for firm matches. Size is omitted from some rows. Given values are once, few, many or a class for expanded clones.

v_gene	d_gene	j_gene	abundance	CDR3aa	CDR3nt
TRBV5-1	NA	TRBJ1-4	NA	CASSLEAPGEKLFF	TGCGCCAGCAGCTTGGAGGCCCCCGGGGAAAAACTGTTTTTT
TRBV5-1	NA	TRBJ2-7	NA	CASSLTTTYEQYF	TGCGCCAGCAGCTTGACAACGACCTACGAGCAGTACTTC
TRBV11-2	NA	TRBJ2-5	NA	CASSLVTTRETQYF	TGTGCCAGCAGCTTAGTAACCACGCGGGAGACCCAGTACTTC
TRBV21-1	NA	TRBJ1-2	NA	CASSWTGTEQNYGYTF	TGTGCCAGCAGCTGGACCGGGACTGAACAGAACTATGGCTACACCTTC
TRBV7-2	TRBD1	TRBJ1-5	NA	CASSLVTGGQQPQHF	TGTGCCAGCAGCTTAGTGACAGGGGGCCAGCAGCCCCAGCATTTT
TRBV3-1/TRBV3-2	TRBD2	TRBJ2-3	NA	CASSRRGAYTDTQYF	TGTGCCAGCAGCCGGCGGGGGGCTTACACAGATACGCAGTATTTT
TRBV5-1	TRBD1	TRBJ2-5	once	CASSSGFDRGTQYF	TGCGCCAGCAGCTCGGGTTTCGACAGGGGGACCCAGTACTTC
TRBV6-5	NA	TRBJ1-5	NA	CASTGQINQPQHF	TGTGCCAGCACCGGACAGATCAATCAGCCCCAGCATTTT
TRBV9	NA	TRBJ1-2	NA	CASSVGTDYGYTF	TGTGCCAGCAGCGTAGGAACTGACTATGGCTACACCTTC
TRBV18	TRBD1	TRBJ1-2	NA	CASSVDPGTGGLYGYTF	TGTGCCAGCTCAGTCGACCCGGGGACAGGGGGCTTGTATGGCTACACCTTC
TRBV5-1	NA	TRBJ1-1	NA	CASSLERVANTEAFF	TGCGCCAGCAGCTTGGAGAGGGTTGCGAACACTGAAGCTTTCTTT
TRBV2	TRBD1	TRBJ2-2	NA	CASRGQTNTGELFF	TGTGCCAGCAGGGGACAGACGAACACCGGGGAGCTGTTTTTT
TRBV7-9	NA	TRBJ2-1	NA	CASSLSSLPGQFF	TGTGCCAGCAGCTTATCTAGCCTACCAGGGCAGTTCTTC
TRBV15	NA	TRBJ1-5	NA	CATSPGHSNQPQHF	TGTGCCACCAGCCCAGGCCATAGCAATCAGCCCCAGCATTTT
TRBV5-4	TRBD2	TRBJ2-1	NA	CASSLGTSGGQNEQFF	TGTGCCAGCAGCTTGGGGACTAGCGGGGGGCAAAATGAGCAGTTCTTC
TRBV9	NA	TRBJ2-5	NA	CASTTAVGYQETQYF	TGTGCCAGCACCACAGCCGTTGGGTACCAAGAGACCCAGTACTTC
TRBV21-1	NA	TRBJ1-1	NA	CASSKGDRVYWMNTEAFF	TGTGCCAGCAGCAAAGGGGACAGGGTATACTGGATGAACACTGAAGCTTTCTTT
TRBV5-6	TRBD1	TRBJ1-1	NA	CASGTGVWEGSEAFF	TGTGCCAGCGGGACAGGGGTTTGGGAGGGCAGTGAAGCTTTCTTT
TRBV7-9	TRBD1	TRBJ2-1	once	CASSLVSGQGSNEQFF	TGTGCCAGCAGCTTAGTTTCGGGACAGGGTTCAAATGAGCAGTTCTTC
TRBV2	TRBD2	TRBJ2-5	NA	CASSEGGGRWETQYF	TGTGCCAGCAGTGAGGGCGGGGGGCGGTGGGAGACCCAGTACTTC
TRBV9	TRBD2	TRBJ2-4	NA	CASSVGVSGEAKNIQYF	TGTGCCAGCAGCGTAGGGGTTAGCGGGGAAGCCAAAAACATTCAGTACTTC
TRBV6-5	NA	TRBJ1-1	once	CASSYDPGGGEAFF	TGTGCCAGCAGTTATGATCCGGGAGGCGGTGAAGCTTTCTTT
TRBV28	TRBD1	TRBJ1-4	NA	CASTLTGGNEKLFF	TGTGCCAGCACCCTGACAGGGGGCAACGAAAAACTGTTTTTT
TRBV7-2	TRBD1	TRBJ1-3	NA	CASSLMGQSGNTIYF	TGTGCCAGCAGCCTAATGGGACAGAGTGGAAACACCATATATTTT
TRBV9	TRBD2	TRBJ2-7	NA	CASSVGGTGRASGSGYEQYF	TGTGCCAGCAGCGTGGGGGGGACAGGCCGGGCTAGCGGGAGCGGGTACGAGCAGTACTTC
TRBV27	NA	TRBJ2-7	NA	CASSLEGWNEQYF	TGTGCCAGCAGTTTAGAGGGCTGGAACGAGCAGTACTTC
TRBV6-2/TRBV6-3	TRBD2	TRBJ2-3	NA	CASSYNSGDTDTQYF	TGTGCCAGCAGTTACAATAGCGGGGACACAGATACGCAGTATTTT
TRBV15	TRBD2	TRBJ2-1	NA	CATSRASGSGNEQFF	TGTGCCACCAGCAGAGCCAGCGGGAGTGGCAATGAGCAGTTCTTC
TRBV19	TRBD1	TRBJ1-4	NA	CASSRQGGEVNEKLFF	TGTGCCAGTAGTCGACAGGGGGGAGAAGTCAATGAAAAACTGTTTTTT
TRBV6-2/TRBV6-3	TRBD2	TRBJ2-4	NA	CASSLAGGTAKNIQYF	TGTGCCAGCAGTCTAGCGGGAGGGACAGCCAAAAACATTCAGTACTTC
TRBV6-5	TRBD2	TRBJ2-5	NA	CASSSRPSGRGETQYF	TGTGCCAGCAGTTCCCGGCCTAGCGGGAGGGGGGAGACCCAGTACTTC
TRBV18	NA	TRBJ2-1	NA	CASSPGLDNEQFF	TGTGCCAGCTCACCGGGACTGGACAATGAGCAGTTCTTC
TRBV4-1	NA	TRBJ2-3	NA	CASSQGLRRSSVTQYF	TGCGCCAGCAGCCAAGGACTACGTCGGTCTTCAGTTACGCAGTATTTT